A single sample is the source of the 31 T cell receptor beta chains below, sequenced in a study of CD4+ T cells in melanoma. Sequencing used immunoSEQ multiplex PCR; TCRdb keeps in-frame clones, though not all of them. The sample has some 110,000 clones, about 90% seen once; the top ten hold 2.5% to 3.5%. Sequencing input: peripheral blood. These receptors came from a human donor with melanoma.

The V call is TRBV5-1, the J call TRBJ2-1; no clear D. CDR1 is SGHRS, CDR2 YFSETQ, per germline. The CDR3 runs to 14 residues. Trimming shortened V by 5 bases and J by 5 bases, and 14 bases separated the two germline ends. CDR3 amino acids: CASSHPTRHNEQFF. Here the CDR3 DNA reads TGCGCCAGCAGTCATCCGACAAGACACAATGAGCAGTTCTTC.

The chain employs TRBV29-1 and TRBJ2-1; 7 bases fit TRBD2. The CDR3 spans 12 residues. Per germline, CDR1 SQVTM and CDR2 ANQGSEA. V lost 7 bases to trimming and J lost 9 bases; unmatched junction nucleotides: 9. CDR3 sequence: CSGAGEYSEQFF. CDR3 coding DNA: TGCAGCGGTGCGGGAGAGTATAGTGAGCAGTTCTTC.

The chain combines TRBV4-1 with TRBJ2-1; possibly TRBD1 for D (6 bases). V was clipped by 0 bases and J by 8 bases, with 23 bases between them. The CDR3 consists of 18 residues. Germline CDR1 MGHRA, CDR2 YSYEKL. Here the CDR3 reads CASSQDRGTQGFSDEQFF. As DNA, the CDR3 is TGCGCCAGCAGCCAAGATAGGGGGACACAAGGTTTCTCGGATGAGCAGTTCTTC.

The chain couples TRBV28 to TRBJ1-6; 8 bases match TRBD1. Per germline, CDR1 MDHEN and CDR2 SYDVKM. The CDR3 covers 15 residues. J gave up 9 bases and V 3 bases, and 7 bases lay outside the gene matches. The CDR3 nucleotides read TGTGCCAGCAGTTTGACAGGGGTCGACGGTTCACCCCTCCACTTT. This codes for CASSLTGVDGSPLHF.

J is TRBJ2-5 and V is TRBV6-5; the D is unclear. The J call could be wrong; TRBJ2-7 is a better fit for the DNA end. Germline lookup yields CDR1 MNHEY and CDR2 SVGAGI. This CDR3 contains 11 residues. The CDR3 sequence: CASSSTYEQYF. CDR3 DNA: TGTGCCAGCAGTTCCACCTACGAGCAGTACTTC.

The rearrangement joins TRBV7-6 to TRBJ1-1; no definite D call. Between the trimmed V and J ends, which lost 4 bases and 1 base, there was a span of 16 bases. This CDR3 contains 16 residues. Germline CDR1 SGHVS, CDR2 FNYEAQ. CDR3 coding DNA: TGTGCCAGCAGCTCGATTGCCCCGCCGTCGAACACTGAAGCTTTCTTT. As protein: CASSSIAPPSNTEAFF.

The chain is built from TRBV27 and TRBJ2-7; TRBD2 aligns across 11 bases. V gave up 5 bases and J gave up 3 bases; unmatched junction bases: 9. The CDR3 is made up of 16 amino acids. From germline, CDR1 is MNHEY and CDR2 SMNVEV (reference sequence). CDR3: CASSKTSGITDYEQYF. CDR3 sequence (DNA): TGTGCCAGCAGTAAGACTAGCGGGATAACAGACTACGAGCAGTACTTC.

The gene calls are TRBV4-1 and TRBJ2-7, with D perhaps given as TRBD1 or TRBD2 (5 bases each). The CDR3 has 14 amino acids. From germline, CDR1 is MGHRA and CDR2 YSYEKL. Deletions cut 4 bases from V and 3 bases from J, with 13 bases between. CDR3 region: CASSRGTADYEQYF. The CDR3 DNA reads TGCGCCAGCAGCCGTGGGACGGCCGACTACGAGCAGTACTTC.

The V and J genes are TRBV5-8 and TRBJ1-2; D gene ambiguous. Germline V gene data show CDR1 as SGHTS and CDR2 as YDEGEE. V lost 4 bases and J lost 2, with 15 bases in between. The CDR3 length is 15 residues. DNA for the CDR3: TGTGCCAGCAGCCCCGTACGGCACCCGAACTATGGCTACACCTTC. It codes for CASSPVRHPNYGYTF.

The chain is built from TRBV19 and TRBJ2-7; a weak D match, TRBD1 (6 bases). The CDR3 is 15 residues long. Germline CDR1 is LNHDA and CDR2 is SQIVND (reference sequence). Trimming pared 3 bases from V and 4 bases from J, leaving 16 bases between. The CDR3 spells CASSMQRDNQYEQYF. In nucleotides, the CDR3 is TGTGCCAGTAGTATGCAAAGGGACAACCAGTACGAGCAGTACTTC. The full variable domain, with the rest looked up from reference TRBV19 and TRBJ2-7, is DGGITQSPKYLFRKEGQNVTLSCEQNLNHDAMYWYRQDPGQGLRLIYYSQIVNDFQKGDIAEGYSVSREKKESFPLTVTSAQKNPTAFYLCASSMQRDNQYEQYFGPGTRLTVT.

The chain uses TRBV11-2 and TRBJ1-2; D perhaps matches TRBD1 (5 bases). V dropped 5 bases and J dropped 8 bases, with 21 bases sitting between them. Germline V gene lookup returns CDR1 SGHAT and CDR2 FQNNGV. The CDR3 is 15 amino acids. Here the CDR3 reads CASSADGTPEEGYTF. The CDR3 DNA reads as TGTGCCAGCAGCGCCGACGGGACCCCAGAGGAGGGCTACACCTTC.

The chain uses TRBV9 and TRBJ1-2; 10 bases align to TRBD1. With 4 bases clipped from V and 5 bases from J, the junction kept 11 bases outside the gene matches. This CDR3 contains 16 residues. CDR1 and CDR2 (germline): SGDLS, YYNGEE. The CDR3 loop reads CASSRYSGTGAYGYTF. CDR3 sequence (DNA): TGTGCCAGCAGCAGATACTCCGGGACAGGGGCGTATGGCTACACCTTC.

The rearrangement uses TRBV5-1 and TRBJ2-1; TRBD2 is a possible D gene (6 bases). Trimming stripped 0 bases from V and 10 bases from J, with 11 bases between. The CDR3 runs 13 residues. Germline loops: CDR1 SGHRS, CDR2 YFSETQ. The CDR3 loop reads CASSLAVRGEQFF. In DNA form, the CDR3 reads TGCGCCAGCAGCTTGGCGGTGCGGGGAGAGCAGTTCTTC.

DNA for the CDR3: TGTGCCAGCAGCTTAGTTGGGGGGAATGAGCAGTTCTTC. Amino acids: CASSLVGGNEQFF. The rearrangement uses TRBV7-2 and TRBJ2-1; maybe TRBD2 (6 bases). Trimming removed 1 base from V and 7 bases from J, with 8 bases in between. The CDR3 is 13 amino acids. Germline CDR1 reads SGHTA; CDR2 reads FQGNSA.

This chain connects TRBV7-2 to TRBJ1-1, with D maybe TRBD1 (6 bases). Deletions cut 2 bases from V and 2 bases from J, with 12 bases between. This CDR3 region has 15 residues. CDR1 SGHTA and CDR2 FQGNSA come from the germline V gene. For the CDR3, the DNA is TGTGCCAGCAGCTTAATGGGGGGCCTTAACACTGAAGCTTTCTTT. Protein product: CASSLMGGLNTEAFF.

The chain recombines TRBV4-3 with TRBJ2-1; D ambiguous. Germline V gene data show CDR1 as LGHNA and CDR2 as YSLEER. The ends were cut back, 2 bases at V and 5 bases at J, with 16 bases in the middle. The CDR3 is made up of 16 amino acids. CDR3 amino acids: CASSQQPDGEDNEQFF. CDR3 coding DNA: TGCGCCAGCAGCCAACAACCGGACGGTGAGGACAATGAGCAGTTCTTC.

The chain carries TRBV7-3 and TRBJ2-1; TRBD2 aligns across 11 bases. V dropped 5 bases and J dropped 3; count of bases not matched to a gene: 6. This CDR3 has 16 residues. Germline values: CDR1 SGHTA, CDR2 FQGTGA. The CDR3 nucleotides are TGTGCCAGCAGCGTCCTAGCGGGAGGTGGCTACAATGAGCAGTTCTTC. Encoded protein: CASSVLAGGGYNEQFF.

This clone was found once. The J gene is TRBJ2-2, the V gene TRBV19; D possibly uses TRBD1 or TRBD2 (6 bases each). The CDR3 length is 13 residues. Germline values: CDR1 LNHDA, CDR2 SQIVND (reference sequence). V lost 7 bases and J 6 bases, leaving 12 bases between the germline ends. The CDR3, as DNA: TGTGCCAGTAAGGGGGGTGGACCCGGGGAGCTGTTTTTT. Its protein is CASKGGGPGELFF.

The rearrangement links TRBV6-1 to TRBJ2-1, with 12 positions matching TRBD2. With 4 bases clipped from V and 4 bases from J, the junction kept 5 bases outside the gene matches. Looked up from germline, CDR1 is MNHNS and CDR2 is SASEGT. CDR3 length: 16 amino acids. CDR3 nucleotides: TGTGCCAGCAGTGCCGGACTAGCGGGACGGTACAATGAGCAGTTCTTC. Protein: CASSAGLAGRYNEQFF.

The chain carries TRBV9 and TRBJ1-1; D uncertain. The V gene lost 2 bases and the J gene lost 8 bases, with 16 bases spanning the gap. The CDR3 totals 14 residues. CDR1 is SGDLS, CDR2 YYNGEE, per germline. The DNA for the CDR3 is TGTGCCAGCAGCGTTGACGGAGCGAATTCAGAAGCTTTCTTT. It yields the protein CASSVDGANSEAFF.

The chain uses TRBV7-9 and TRBJ2-3; 9 bases agree with TRBD2. V shed 1 base, J shed 2 bases, and the junction held 4 bases outside the gene matches. The CDR3 runs 16 residues. Germline assignment: CDR1 SEHNR and CDR2 FQNEAQ (reference sequence). In nucleotides, the CDR3 is TGTGCCAGCAGCTTAGACGGCGGGAGGGCCACAGATACGCAGTATTTT. Its protein is CASSLDGGRATDTQYF.

J is TRBJ2-2 and V is TRBV4-2; TRBD1 matches 10 bases. The germline V gene has CDR1 LGHNA and CDR2 YNFKEQ. The CDR3 contains 17 residues. V lost 3 bases to trimming and J lost 7 bases; unmatched junction nucleotides: 11. The CDR3 reads CASSQVRWGQGIGELFF. The CDR3 DNA reads as TGTGCCAGCAGCCAGGTACGATGGGGACAGGGGATCGGGGAGCTGTTTTTT.

The chain links TRBV18 to TRBJ2-2, with D unresolved. Germline CDR1 is KGHSH and CDR2 is LQKENI. Trimming took off 2 bases at V and 2 bases at J, with 12 bases between the two ends. CDR3 length equals 16 residues. DNA of the CDR3: TGTGCCAGCTCACCAGCGCAGGTCCAAAACACCGGGGAGCTGTTTTTT. Translated, it gives CASSPAQVQNTGELFF. The full variable domain, with the rest looked up from reference TRBV18 and TRBJ2-2, is NAGVMQNPRHLVRRRGQEARLRCSPMKGHSHVYWYRQLPEEGLKFMVYLQKENIIDESGMPKERFSAEFPKEGPSILRIQQVVRGDSAAYFCASSPAQVQNTGELFFGEGSRLTVL.

The chain has TRBV11-2 and TRBJ2-3, with D perhaps matching TRBD1 or TRBD2 (6 bases each). This CDR3 region has 15 residues. The V gene lost 4 bases and the J gene lost 6 bases, with 17 bases spanning the gap. Looked up from germline, CDR1 is SGHAT and CDR2 is FQNNGV. The chain's CDR3 is CASSYTRGGGDTQYF. CDR3 DNA sequence: TGTGCCAGCAGCTACACCAGGGGTGGGGGGGATACGCAGTATTTT.

The chain has TRBV10-3 and TRBJ1-1; 9 bases are shared with TRBD1. Unmatched junction bases numbered 2, after V lost 0 bases and J lost 9 bases. Germline V gene data show CDR1 as ENHRY and CDR2 as SYGVKD. CDR3 size: 13 residues. The CDR3 is CAISESGTGKAFF. The DNA of the CDR3 is TGTGCCATCAGTGAGTCGGGGACAGGGAAAGCTTTCTTT.

This clone came up a few times. The V call is TRBV7-9, the J call TRBJ1-2, with D perhaps TRBD1 (5 bases). The germline CDR1 and CDR2 sequences are SEHNR and FQNEAQ (reference sequence). V lost 8 bases and J lost 5, with 21 bases in between. This CDR3 is built from 15 residues. CDR3: CASQGQGGGVYGYTF. DNA for the CDR3: TGTGCCAGCCAAGGTCAGGGTGGAGGGGTTTATGGCTACACCTTC.

The chain employs TRBV7-6 and TRBJ2-2; 10 bases match TRBD2. V was pared by 5 bases and J by 4 bases, with 7 bases of the junction left unmatched. Germline V lookup: CDR1 SGHVS, CDR2 FNYEAQ. The length of the CDR3 is 16 residues. CDR3 in DNA: TGTGCCAGCAGCCAACCTAGCGGGAGTGGCACCGGGGAGCTGTTTTTT. Protein sequence: CASSQPSGSGTGELFF.

The V and J genes are TRBV5-1 and TRBJ2-6; TRBD1 might be the D (6 bases). Germline lookup yields CDR1 SGHRS and CDR2 YFSETQ. This CDR3 is built from 15 residues. The V end was cut by 0 bases, the J end by 2 bases, with 6 bases between. The CDR3 DNA reads TGCGCCAGCAGCTTGGAGGGGGCTGGGGCCAACGTCCTGACTTTC. Protein product: CASSLEGAGANVLTF.

This chain links TRBV5-4 with TRBJ1-1, with D possibly matching TRBD1 (5 bases). The V end lost 4 bases, the J end lost 1 base, and 14 bases lay between the germline ends. Germline V gene data show CDR1 as SGHNT and CDR2 as YYREEE (reference sequence). The CDR3 totals 15 residues. The CDR3 sequence is CASSRGLGGNTEAFF. The CDR3 DNA is TGTGCCAGCAGCCGGGGTTTGGGGGGGAACACTGAAGCTTTCTTT.

The rearrangement joins TRBV29-1 to TRBJ1-1, with TRBD1 matching 11 bases. Per germline, CDR1 SQVTM and CDR2 ANQGSEA. Trimming at V came to 6 bases and at J to 5 bases, leaving 5 bases not matched to a gene. The length of the CDR3 is 13 residues. This chain's CDR3 is CSVGTGGGTEAFF. The CDR3 coding sequence is TGCAGCGTGGGGACAGGGGGAGGTACTGAAGCTTTCTTT.

The chain is built from TRBV7-2 and TRBJ2-4; TRBD1 matches at 8 bases. From germline, CDR1 is SGHTA and CDR2 FQGNSA. There are 15 residues in the CDR3. V shed 4 bases, J shed 3 bases, and the junction held 5 bases outside the gene matches. The CDR3 sequence is CASSSSGTGKNIQYF. The CDR3 nucleotides read TGTGCCAGCAGCTCATCCGGGACAGGCAAAAACATTCAGTACTTC.